This T cell receptor beta chain was recorded in a study of T cell repertoires in cytomegalovirus infection. Across the whole study: CMV epitopes, recently identified HLA-C-restricted and well-studied HLA-B-restricted, were used. Indicated by public TCR beta signatures were CMV infection and matching HLA type. Findings and limits, study-wide: There were HLA-C-restricted CMV-specific TCR beta clonotypes dominating the ex vivo response. Summed public TCR beta family frequency identified CMV carriers bearing the relevant HLA.

As concerns this clonotype: What it binds is not known.

This CDR3 has 13 amino acids. Looked up from germline, CDR1 is MGHRA and CDR2 is YSYEKL. Trimming removed 4 bases at V and 1 base at J, with 7 bases between. TCRdb independently ran MiXCR on the reads; one entry per CDR3 protein. There are about 900,000 distinct CDR3 sequences in the sample; approximately 31% occur only once, and over 10% lies in the top ten. This TCR was recovered from a human donor in good health (CMV status not recorded). Some clones in this sample may be carry-over from other donors' samples. The chain is built from TRBV4-1 and TRBJ2-5; D is unclear. The sample was cultured CD8+ T cells from PBMCs, taken from culture after CMV antigen stimulation. This chain's CDR3 is CASSLQAQETQYF. The CDR3 DNA sequence: TGCGCCAGCAGCCTCCAGGCCCAAGAGACCCAGTACTTC.